Below are 9 T cell receptor beta chains sequenced from a single sample in a study of cytomegalovirus exposure and HLA in healthy donors. The assay was immunoSEQ multiplex PCR, and TCRdb's table has in-frame clones only and misses some. This sample has 110,000 or so clones, with 85% to 90% found just once. Sequenced: PBMCs. The receptors stem from a woman aged 25 to 39 in good health and CMV-seronegative.

The chain links TRBV18 to TRBJ2-3; D possibly corresponds to TRBD1 (5 bases). V lost 2 bases and J 4 bases, leaving 10 bases between the germline ends. Germline V gene lookup returns CDR1 KGHSH and CDR2 LQKENI. This CDR3 has 14 residues. The DNA for the CDR3 is TGTGCCAGCTCACCAAAGGGGCAGCCAGATACGCAGTATTTT. Residues: CASSPKGQPDTQYF. Looking up the rest from reference TRBV18 and TRBJ2-3 gives the full variable domain: NAGVMQNPRHLVRRRGQEARLRCSPMKGHSHVYWYRQLPEEGLKFMVYLQKENIIDESGMPKERFSAEFPKEGPSILRIQQVVRGDSAAYFCASSPKGQPDTQYFGPGTRLTVL.

The rearrangement joins TRBV7-9 to TRBJ2-7; TRBD1 might be the D (6 bases). The germline CDR1 and CDR2 sequences are SEHNR and FQNEAQ (reference sequence). V lost 5 bases and J 5 bases, leaving 19 bases between the germline ends. The CDR3 has 15 amino acids. In DNA, the CDR3 is TGTGCCAGCAGCAGTTTTCTCCTCAGGGGCGACGAGCAGTACTTC. Translated, it gives CASSSFLLRGDEQYF.

This chain links TRBV27 with TRBJ2-5, with D perhaps TRBD2 (6 bases). CDR1 is MNHEY and CDR2 is SMNVEV in the germline V gene (reference sequence). The CDR3 consists of 13 residues. V gave up 3 bases and J gave up 5 bases, with 10 bases separating them. CDR3 amino acids: CASSFRGSETQYF. In DNA form, the CDR3 reads TGTGCCAGCAGTTTTCGGGGGTCGGAGACCCAGTACTTC.

The rearrangement joins TRBV7-6 to TRBJ1-2, with D perhaps TRBD1 (6 bases). The germline V gene has CDR1 SGHVS and CDR2 FNYEAQ. The V and J ends lost 0 bases and 6 bases respectively, with 11 bases between them. CDR3 length: 14 amino acids. CDR3 DNA: TGTGCCAGCAGCTTAGCGGACAGTCGAGATGGCTACACCTTC. Translation gives CASSLADSRDGYTF.

The V and J genes are TRBV9 and TRBJ2-1, with 7 bases matching TRBD2. Germline V gene sequence: CDR1 SGDLS, CDR2 YYNGEE. With 4 bases clipped from V and 9 bases from J, the junction kept 7 bases outside the gene matches. The CDR3 runs 13 residues. The CDR3 spells CASSSRWGGEQFF. The CDR3 DNA is TGTGCCAGCAGCTCCCGGTGGGGGGGTGAGCAGTTCTTC.

The genes are TRBV5-1 and TRBJ2-7, with 13 bases identical to TRBD2. The CDR3 extends over 18 amino acids. Per germline, CDR1 SGHRS and CDR2 YFSETQ. Germline trimming cut 0 bases from V and 0 bases from J; bases unmatched to any gene: 6. The CDR3 loop reads CASSLAGTSGESSYEQYF. Written as DNA, the CDR3 is TGCGCCAGCAGCTTGGCCGGGACTAGCGGGGAGAGCTCCTACGAGCAGTACTTC.

This clone was counted once. This chain connects TRBV12-5 to TRBJ1-5, with 7 bases matching TRBD1. Trimming at V came to 5 bases and at J to 0 bases, leaving 7 bases not matched to a gene. This CDR3 has 16 amino acids. From germline, CDR1 is LGHNT and CDR2 FRNRAP. The CDR3 DNA sequence: TGTGCTAGTGGTGGACCCCAGGGGGATAGCAATCAGCCCCAGCATTTT. Encoded protein: CASGGPQGDSNQPQHF.

This clone was recorded once. The chain links TRBV5-6 to TRBJ1-6; 7 bases map to TRBD1. Per germline, CDR1 SGHDT and CDR2 YYEEEE. The CDR3 totals 14 residues. Trimming took 0 bases from V and 9 from J; bases not matched to a gene: 3. The CDR3, as DNA: TGTGCCAGCAGCTTGGGTCAGGGGGTTTCACCCCTCCACTTT. As protein: CASSLGQGVSPLHF.

The chain carries TRBV2 and TRBJ1-5, with 7 bases fitting TRBD1. With V trimmed by 6 bases and J by 1 base, 6 bases remained unmatched. CDR1 and CDR2 from the germline V gene are SNHLY and FYNNEI. CDR3 length: 15 residues. As DNA, the CDR3 is TGTGCCAGCAGCCCAGGGGGAGGCAGCAATCAGCCCCAGCATTTT. This encodes CASSPGGGSNQPQHF. Looking up the rest from reference TRBV2 and TRBJ1-5 gives the full variable domain: EPEVTQTPSHQVTQMGQEVILRCVPISNHLYFYWYRQILGQKVEFLVSFYNNEISEKSEIFDDQFSVERPDGSNFTLKIRSTKLEDSAMYFCASSPGGGSNQPQHFGDGTRLSIL.